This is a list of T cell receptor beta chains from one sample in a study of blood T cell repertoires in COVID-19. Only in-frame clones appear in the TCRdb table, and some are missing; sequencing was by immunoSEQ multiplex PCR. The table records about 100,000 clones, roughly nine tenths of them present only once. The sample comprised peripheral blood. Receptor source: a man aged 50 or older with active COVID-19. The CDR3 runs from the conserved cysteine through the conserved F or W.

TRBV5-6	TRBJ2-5	CASSPRLVRETQYF
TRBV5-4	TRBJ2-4	CASRPARSEDRAKNIQYF
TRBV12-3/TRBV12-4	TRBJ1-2	CASSFYRGGYTF
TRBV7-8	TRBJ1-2	CASSYTPGSDGYTF
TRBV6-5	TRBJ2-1	CASSGTAKQFF
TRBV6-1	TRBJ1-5	CASSDGQGRNSRNQPQHF
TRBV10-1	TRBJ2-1	CASSGGGTNNEQFF
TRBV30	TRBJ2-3	CAWSRQGILRDTQYF
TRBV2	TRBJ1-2	CASSSTGNYGYTF
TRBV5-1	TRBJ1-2	CASSREGGGYTF
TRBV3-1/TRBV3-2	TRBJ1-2	CASSQVGTGSGYTF
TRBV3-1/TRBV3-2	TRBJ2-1	CASSLASIGEQFF
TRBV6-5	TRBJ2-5	CASSRPGQGPETQYF
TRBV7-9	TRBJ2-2	CASSSQITLLNTGELFF
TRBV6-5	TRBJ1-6	CASSPGPYNSPLHF
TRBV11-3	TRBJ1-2	CASSPTGGPNYGYTF
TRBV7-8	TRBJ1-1	CASSFNEDTEAFF
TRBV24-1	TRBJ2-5	CATSDYSGRGQETQYF
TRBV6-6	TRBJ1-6	CASSYSEGVGLHF
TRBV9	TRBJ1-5	CASSVGTGKGQPQHF
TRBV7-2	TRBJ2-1	CASSSRGNNEQFF
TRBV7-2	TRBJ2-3	CASSLEFRREGTDTQYF
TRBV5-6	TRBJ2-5	CASSYPGVQETQYF
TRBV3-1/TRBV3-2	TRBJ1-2	CASSQMEGNYGYTF
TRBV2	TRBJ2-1	CASSPRDYSYNEQFF
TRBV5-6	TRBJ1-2	CASSVIRAGGYTF
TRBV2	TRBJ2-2	CASRDSGGVGELFF
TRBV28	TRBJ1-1	CASSPGGPNTEAFF
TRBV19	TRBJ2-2	CASSISGGLYGELFF
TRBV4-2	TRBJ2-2	CASSQDDDGGLTGELFF
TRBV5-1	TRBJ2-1	CASSGSTVGEQFF
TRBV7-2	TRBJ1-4	CASGTRGANEKLFF
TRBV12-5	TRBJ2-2	CASERGPGELFF
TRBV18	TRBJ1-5	CASSPPGQGTQPQHF
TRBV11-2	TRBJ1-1	CASSQRTGIKRAFF
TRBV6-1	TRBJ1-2	CASSEAGVERYTF
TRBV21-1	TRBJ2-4	CASSKLARRGKNIQYF
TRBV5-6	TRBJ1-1	CASSGLHTTEAFF
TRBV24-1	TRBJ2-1	CATSDPLTAGEQFF
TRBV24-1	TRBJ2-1	CATRGPNEQFF
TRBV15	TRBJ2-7	CATSNLQAIDEQYF
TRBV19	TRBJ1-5	CASSPYSGTSNYQPQHF
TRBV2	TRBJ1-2	CASSEEKAGGSGYTF
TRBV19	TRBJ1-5	CASSIKLGREQPQHF
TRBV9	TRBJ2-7	CASSPQGYEQYF
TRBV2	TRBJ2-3	CANRDFSTDTQYF
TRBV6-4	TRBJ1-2	CASSDGAGGYYGYTF
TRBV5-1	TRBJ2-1	CASRVSGRGNEQFF
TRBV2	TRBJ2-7	CASSGTSGSYEQYF
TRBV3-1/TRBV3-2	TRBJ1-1	CASSRGVGRLNTEAFF
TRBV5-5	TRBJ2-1	CASSRRSGGPSYNEQFF